Listed here is a single TCR beta chain. These data originate in a study of blood T cell repertoires in COVID-19. The protocol was immunoSEQ multiplex PCR, while the TCRdb copy is restricted to in-frame clones and leaves out a portion. The table has approximately 330,000 clones, 90% seen once. Sequenced sample: peripheral blood. The clonotype comes from a woman in her forties with COVID-19, enrolled during active disease.

CDR3 bases: TGTGCCAGTAGCCCCTTACAGGGGGTTTTAAATGAAAAACTGTTTTTT. This encodes CASSPLQGVLNEKLFF. The rearrangement uses TRBV19 and TRBJ1-4, with 8 bases matching TRBD1. This CDR3 has 16 residues. The J segment lost 5 bases and the V segment lost 6 bases, leaving 11 bases of the junction unmatched. The germline V gene has CDR1 LNHDA and CDR2 SQIVND (reference sequence).